The 13 T cell receptor beta chains below were found in one sample sequenced in a study of T cell repertoires in cytomegalovirus infection. TCRdb redid the calling of the reads with MiXCR, one entry per CDR3 protein. The sample lists some 940,000 distinct CDR3 sequences; 31% were seen once. No antigen has been assigned to these receptors. The sequenced sample was cultured CD8+ T cells from PBMCs, obtained from culture after CMV antigen stimulation. These receptors all stem from a human donor in good health (CMV status not recorded). Some clones in this sample may be carry-over from other donors' samples.

This clonotype has just a few counts. The V call is TRBV20-1, the J call TRBJ1-2; D gene ambiguous. Trimming took 1 base from V and 2 from J, leaving 14 bases between them. Per the germline V gene, CDR1 is DFQATT and CDR2 is SNEGSKA (reference sequence). CDR3 length equals 15 residues. The CDR3 DNA reads as TGCAGTGCTAGAGTTTTCACCTGGGAGAACTATGGCTACACCTTC. This translates into CSARVFTWENYGYTF.

This rearrangement joins TRBV6-1 to TRBJ2-1; 9 bases map to TRBD2. Germline CDR1 reads MNHNS; CDR2 reads SASEGT. The CDR3 is 15 amino acids. The junction had 6 bases not matched to a gene; V was cut back by 6 bases and J by 3 bases. This CDR3 reads CASRKLAGNYNEQFF. The CDR3 coding sequence is TGTGCCAGCAGGAAGCTAGCGGGGAACTACAATGAGCAGTTCTTC.

J is TRBJ1-1 and V is TRBV6-8; D unresolved. The germline CDR1 and CDR2 sequences are MNHGY and SAAAGT. The CDR3 covers 13 residues. The V end lost 1 base, the J end lost 3 bases, and 6 bases lay between the germline ends. CDR3: CASSYFGDTEAFF. CDR3 nucleotide sequence: TGTGCCAGCAGTTACTTTGGGGACACTGAAGCTTTCTTT.

This clonotype was picked up many times. This sequence joins TRBV7-3 and TRBJ1-1; D may be TRBD1 (5 bases). V lost 1 base and J lost 0, with 9 bases in between. This CDR3 is built from 15 residues. The germline gives CDR1 SGHTA, CDR2 FQGTGA. CDR3 sequence reads: CASSLIRGMNTEAFF. CDR3 sequence (DNA): TGTGCCAGCAGCTTAATTCGGGGGATGAACACTGAAGCTTTCTTT. The full variable domain, with the rest looked up from reference TRBV7-3 and TRBJ1-1, is GAGVSQTPSNKVTEKGKYVELRCDPISGHTALYWYRQSLGQGPEFLIYFQGTGAADDSGLPNDRFFAVRPEGSVSTLKIQRTERGDSAVYLCASSLIRGMNTEAFFGQGTRLTVV.

V gene TRBV24-1 combines with J gene TRBJ2-3; a weak D match, TRBD2 (5 bases). The CDR3 is 17 amino acids. V was shortened by 4 bases and J by 1 base, with 17 bases between the two germline ends. CDR1 is KGHDR, CDR2 SFDVKD, per germline. The DNA for the CDR3 is TGTGCCACCAGTGACTATACGGGAACTATGGGCACAGATACGCAGTATTTT. Translated: CATSDYTGTMGTDTQYF.

The rearrangement uses TRBV4-1 and TRBJ2-7; TRBD2 is a possible D gene (7 bases). CDR3 length: 14 residues. Trimming removed 0 bases at V and 2 bases at J, with 8 bases between. Germline values: CDR1 MGHRA, CDR2 YSYEKL. CDR3: CASSQERGPYEQYF. Written as DNA, the CDR3 is TGCGCCAGCAGCCAAGAGCGGGGGCCCTACGAGCAGTACTTC.

The V gene is TRBV11-1, the J gene TRBJ2-1; D possibly corresponds to TRBD2 (7 bases). Trimming took 3 bases from V and 10 from J, leaving 16 bases between them. This CDR3 comprises 14 residues. Germline CDR1 and CDR2: SGHAT and FQDESV (reference sequence). CDR3 DNA: TGTGCCAGCAGCTTGAGGCGGGGGCCGGGGGAGCAGTTCTTC. As protein: CASSLRRGPGEQFF.

The chain is built from TRBV6-5 and TRBJ2-3, with D hard to call. Trimming took 9 bases from V and 9 from J, leaving 16 bases between them. The CDR3 extends over 12 amino acids. Germline CDR1 and CDR2: MNHEY and SVGAGI. This CDR3 reads CASSQGLTTQYF. CDR3 sequence (DNA): TGTGCCAGTAGTCAAGGGCTCACCACGCAGTATTTT.

This clonotype was picked up a small number of times. This chain connects TRBV6-1 to TRBJ2-1; either TRBD1 or TRBD2 may supply D (6 bases each). Germline V CDR1 and CDR2: MNHNS, SASEGT. The CDR3 covers 17 residues. Trimming removed 2 bases at V and 4 bases at J, with 18 bases between. CDR3 coding DNA: TGTGCCAGCAGTGAACTGGCGGGACAAGGAATATACAATGAGCAGTTCTTC. Translated: CASSELAGQGIYNEQFF.

The chain combines TRBV11-2 with TRBJ2-3; 9 bases map to TRBD1. This CDR3 is 15 amino acids long. The J segment lost 4 bases and the V segment lost 1 base, leaving 3 bases of the junction unmatched. Germline lookup yields CDR1 SGHAT and CDR2 FQNNGV. CDR3 amino acids: CASSLAGQGPDTQYF. The CDR3 bases are TGTGCCAGCAGCTTAGCAGGACAGGGGCCAGATACGCAGTATTTT.

The V and J genes are TRBV6-5 and TRBJ2-7, with 15 bases identical to TRBD2. Germline loops: CDR1 MNHEY, CDR2 SVGAGI. The CDR3 consists of 17 residues. J gave up 1 base and V 4 bases, and 5 bases lay outside the gene matches. The CDR3 DNA reads as TGTGCCAGCAGTTTGGGACTAGCGGGGGGCTTATCCTACGAGCAGTACTTC. Translated: CASSLGLAGGLSYEQYF.

This clonotype was seen more than once but under ten times. The chain combines TRBV7-9 with TRBJ1-1; D not certain. This CDR3 contains 11 residues. Germline V CDR1 and CDR2: SEHNR, FQNEAQ (reference sequence). V lost 6 bases and J 11 bases, leaving 13 bases between the germline ends. CDR3 sequence: CASRFDTGAFF. The CDR3, as DNA: TGTGCCAGCAGATTTGACACTGGGGCTTTCTTT.

In the case of this clonotype: At one end, the junction sequence differs from germline, possibly due to a read error. The rearrangement uses TRBV28 and TRBJ1-1; D gene unclear. The germline V gene has CDR1 MDHEN and CDR2 SYDVKM. The length of the CDR3 is 10 residues. The CDR3 sequence: CASSFSVAFF. In DNA form, the CDR3 reads TGCGCCAGCAGTTTTAGTGTAGCTTTCTTT.